This T cell receptor (beta chain) was obtained from a study of T cells after posttransplantation cyclophosphamide. This clone was detected many times. CDR3 length equals 13 residues. The V and J ends lost 3 bases and 10 bases, in that order; junction bases with no gene match: 6. CDR1 is SGHTA, CDR2 FQGNSA, per germline. On the day of bone marrow donation, the related graft donor provided peripheral blood. TCRdb's copy holds only in-frame clones and misses some; the assay was immunoSEQ multiplex PCR. In total the sample includes about 34,000 clones, none of them seen once. The receptor was derived from a woman in her 50s in good health and a related stem cell transplant donor. Sample: PBMCs. J is TRBJ2-1 and V is TRBV7-2, with 7 positions matching TRBD1. The CDR3 region is CASSFDRDREQFF. CDR3 nucleotide sequence: TGTGCCAGCAGCTTTGACAGGGATAGAGAGCAGTTCTTC.